This TCR beta chain derives from a study of blood T cells in healthy people across ages. A second 7 to 11 cycle PCR used barcoded and J-beta primers. Each CDR3 protein gets one entry after TCRdb re-called the 5' RACE reads with MiXCR. Among hundreds of thousands of distinct CDR3 sequences, 45% to 65% were seen once, and the ten largest hold approximately 40%. The CDR3 is 15 amino acids. J was trimmed by 1 base and V by 2 bases; bases with no gene match: 2. Germline loops: CDR1 SGHTA, CDR2 FQGNSA. The sequence came from a man aged 55 to 70 in good health. The chain recombines TRBV7-2 with TRBJ2-1; 7 bases are a match to TRBD2. Sequenced: blood. The CDR3: CASSLNGGSYNEQFF. Written as DNA, the CDR3 is TGTGCCAGCAGCTTAAACGGGGGGTCCTACAATGAGCAGTTCTTC.